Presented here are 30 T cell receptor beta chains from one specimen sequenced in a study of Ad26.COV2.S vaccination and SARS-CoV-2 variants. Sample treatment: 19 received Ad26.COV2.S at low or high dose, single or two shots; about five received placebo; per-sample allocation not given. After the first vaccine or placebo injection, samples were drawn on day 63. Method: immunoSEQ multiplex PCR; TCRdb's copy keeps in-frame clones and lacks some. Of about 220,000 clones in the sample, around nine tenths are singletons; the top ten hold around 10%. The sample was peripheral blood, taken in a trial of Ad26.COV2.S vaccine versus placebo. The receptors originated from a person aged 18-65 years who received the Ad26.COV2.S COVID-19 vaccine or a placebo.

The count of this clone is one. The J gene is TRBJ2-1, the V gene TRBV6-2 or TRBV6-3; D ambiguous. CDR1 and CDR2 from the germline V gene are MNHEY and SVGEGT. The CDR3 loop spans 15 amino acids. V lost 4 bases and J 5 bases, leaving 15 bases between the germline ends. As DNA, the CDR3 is TGTGCCAGCAGTTCCTTCAAGCTTGGTGACAATGAGCAGTTCTTC. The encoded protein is CASSSFKLGDNEQFF.

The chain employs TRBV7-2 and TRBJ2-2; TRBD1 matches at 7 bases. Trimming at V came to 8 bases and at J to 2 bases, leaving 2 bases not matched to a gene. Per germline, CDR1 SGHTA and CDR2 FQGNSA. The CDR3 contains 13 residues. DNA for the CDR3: TGTGCCAGCTACAGGGGCAACACCGGGGAGCTGTTTTTT. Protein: CASYRGNTGELFF.

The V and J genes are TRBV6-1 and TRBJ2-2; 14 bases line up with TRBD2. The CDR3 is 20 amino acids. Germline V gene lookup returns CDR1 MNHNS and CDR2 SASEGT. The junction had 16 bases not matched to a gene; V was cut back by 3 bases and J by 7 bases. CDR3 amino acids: CASSDVGYKTSGRANGELFF. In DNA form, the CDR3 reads TGTGCCAGCAGTGATGTTGGATACAAGACTAGCGGGAGGGCCAACGGGGAGCTGTTTTTT.

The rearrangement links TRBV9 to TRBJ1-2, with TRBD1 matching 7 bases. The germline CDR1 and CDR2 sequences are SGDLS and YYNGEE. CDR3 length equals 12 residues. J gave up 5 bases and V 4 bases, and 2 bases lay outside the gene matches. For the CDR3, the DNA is TGTGCCAGCAGCCAGGGGGTATATGGCTACACCTTC. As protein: CASSQGVYGYTF.

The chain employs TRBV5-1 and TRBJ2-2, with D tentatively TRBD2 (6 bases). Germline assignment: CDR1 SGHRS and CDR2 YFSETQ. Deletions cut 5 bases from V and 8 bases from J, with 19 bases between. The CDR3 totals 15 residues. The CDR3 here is CASRGGLALEGELFF. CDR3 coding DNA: TGCGCCAGCAGAGGAGGGCTAGCCCTAGAAGGGGAGCTGTTTTTT. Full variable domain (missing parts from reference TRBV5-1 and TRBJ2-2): KAGVTQTPRYLIKTRGQQVTLSCSPISGHRSVSWYQQTPGQGLQFLFEYFSETQRNKGNFPGRFSGRQFSNSRSEMNVSTLELGDSALYLCASRGGLALEGELFFGEGSRLTVL.

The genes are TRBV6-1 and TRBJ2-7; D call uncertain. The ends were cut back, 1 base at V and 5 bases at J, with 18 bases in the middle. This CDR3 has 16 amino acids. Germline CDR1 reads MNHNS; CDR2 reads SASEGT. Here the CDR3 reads CASSEVIPVVAHEQYF. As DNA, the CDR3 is TGTGCCAGCAGTGAAGTAATCCCGGTAGTTGCCCACGAGCAGTACTTC.

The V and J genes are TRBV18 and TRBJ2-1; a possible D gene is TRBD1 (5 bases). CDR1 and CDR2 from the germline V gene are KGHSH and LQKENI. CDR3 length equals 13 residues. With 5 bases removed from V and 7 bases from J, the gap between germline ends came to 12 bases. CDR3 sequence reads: CASSDTGWNEQFF. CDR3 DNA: TGTGCCAGCTCAGACACAGGATGGAATGAGCAGTTCTTC. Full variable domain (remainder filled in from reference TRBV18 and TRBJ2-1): NAGVMQNPRHLVRRRGQEARLRCSPMKGHSHVYWYRQLPEEGLKFMVYLQKENIIDESGMPKERFSAEFPKEGPSILRIQQVVRGDSAAYFCASSDTGWNEQFFGPGTRLTVL.

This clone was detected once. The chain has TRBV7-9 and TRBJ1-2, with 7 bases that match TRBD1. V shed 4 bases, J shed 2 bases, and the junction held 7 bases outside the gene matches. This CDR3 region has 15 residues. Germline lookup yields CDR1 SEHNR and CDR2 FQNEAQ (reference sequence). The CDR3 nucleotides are TGTGCCAGCAGCTCACCTCAGGGGGACAACTATGGCTACACCTTC. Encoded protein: CASSSPQGDNYGYTF.

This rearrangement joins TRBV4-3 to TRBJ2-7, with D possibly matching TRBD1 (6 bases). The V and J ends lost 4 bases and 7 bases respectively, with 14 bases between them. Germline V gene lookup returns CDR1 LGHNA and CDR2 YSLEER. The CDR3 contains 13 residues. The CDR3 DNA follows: TGCGCCAGCAGCCCTATAACCCAGGGGGAGCAGTACTTC. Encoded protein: CASSPITQGEQYF.

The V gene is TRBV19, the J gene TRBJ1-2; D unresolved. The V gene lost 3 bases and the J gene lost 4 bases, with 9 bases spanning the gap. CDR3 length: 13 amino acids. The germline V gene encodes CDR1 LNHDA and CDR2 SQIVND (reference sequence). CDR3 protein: CASSMAQSYGYTF. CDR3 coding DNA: TGTGCCAGTAGTATGGCCCAGAGCTATGGCTACACCTTC.

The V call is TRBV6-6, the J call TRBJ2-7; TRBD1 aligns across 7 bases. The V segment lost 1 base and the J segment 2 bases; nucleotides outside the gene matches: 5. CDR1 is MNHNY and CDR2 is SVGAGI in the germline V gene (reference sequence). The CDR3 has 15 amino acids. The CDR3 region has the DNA TGTGCCAGCAGTTACTATGAACAGGGGACCTACGAGCAGTACTTC. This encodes CASSYYEQGTYEQYF.

DNA for the CDR3: TGTGCCAGTAGACCGCTCCCGGGACAGGGGAACAATGAGCAGTTCTTC. Translated, it gives CASRPLPGQGNNEQFF. The chain links TRBV19 to TRBJ2-1, with 10 bases lining up with TRBD1. This CDR3 is 16 amino acids long. V lost 6 bases, J lost 5 bases, and 10 bases stayed unmatched. CDR1 is LNHDA, CDR2 SQIVND, per germline (reference sequence). Looking up the rest from reference TRBV19 and TRBJ2-1 gives the full variable domain: DGGITQSPKYLFRKEGQNVTLSCEQNLNHDAMYWYRQDPGQGLRLIYYSQIVNDFQKGDIAEGYSVSREKKESFPLTVTSAQKNPTAFYLCASRPLPGQGNNEQFFGPGTRLTVL.

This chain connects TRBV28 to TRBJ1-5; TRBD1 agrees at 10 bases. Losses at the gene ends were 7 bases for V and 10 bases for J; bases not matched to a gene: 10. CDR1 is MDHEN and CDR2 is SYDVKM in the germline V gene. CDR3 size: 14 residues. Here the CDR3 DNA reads TGTGCCAGCATTCCGGGACAGGGGATTAAACCCCAGCATTTT. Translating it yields CASIPGQGIKPQHF.

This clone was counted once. In DNA form, the CDR3 reads TGTGCCACCACGGGGGCATCATCCTACGAGCAGTACTTC. It translates to CATTGASSYEQYF. This sequence joins TRBV2 and TRBJ2-7; TRBD1 or TRBD2 may be the D gene (6 bases each). The CDR3 extends over 13 amino acids. CDR1 is SNHLY and CDR2 is FYNNEI in the germline V gene. V lost 10 bases to trimming and J lost 1 base, with 14 bases between them.

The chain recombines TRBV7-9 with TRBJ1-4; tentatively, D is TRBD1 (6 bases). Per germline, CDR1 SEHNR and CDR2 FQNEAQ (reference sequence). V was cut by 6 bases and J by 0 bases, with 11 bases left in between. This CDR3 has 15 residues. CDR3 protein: CASRQGVTTNEKLFF. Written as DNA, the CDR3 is TGTGCCAGCAGACAGGGTGTCACAACTAATGAAAAACTGTTTTTT.

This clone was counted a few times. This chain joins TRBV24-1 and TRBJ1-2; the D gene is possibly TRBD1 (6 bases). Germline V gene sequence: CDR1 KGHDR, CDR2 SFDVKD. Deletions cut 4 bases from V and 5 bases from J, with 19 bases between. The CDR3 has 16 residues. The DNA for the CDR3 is TGTGCCACCAGTGACCGGGGGGCAGGGGAAGGGTATGGCTACACCTTC. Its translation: CATSDRGAGEGYGYTF.

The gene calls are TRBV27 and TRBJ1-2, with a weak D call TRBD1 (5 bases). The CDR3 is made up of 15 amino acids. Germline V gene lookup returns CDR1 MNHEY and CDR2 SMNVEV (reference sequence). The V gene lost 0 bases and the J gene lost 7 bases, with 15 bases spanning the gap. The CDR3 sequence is CASSLSFTGTGGYTF. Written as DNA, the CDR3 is TGTGCCAGCAGTTTATCGTTTACAGGTACCGGTGGCTACACCTTC.

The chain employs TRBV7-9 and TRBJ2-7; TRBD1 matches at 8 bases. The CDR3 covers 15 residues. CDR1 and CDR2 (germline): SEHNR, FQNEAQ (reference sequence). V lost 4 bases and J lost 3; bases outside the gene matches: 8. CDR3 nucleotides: TGTGCCAGCAGCTCTTCCTGGACAGGGAGCTACGAGCAGTACTTC. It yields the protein CASSSSWTGSYEQYF.

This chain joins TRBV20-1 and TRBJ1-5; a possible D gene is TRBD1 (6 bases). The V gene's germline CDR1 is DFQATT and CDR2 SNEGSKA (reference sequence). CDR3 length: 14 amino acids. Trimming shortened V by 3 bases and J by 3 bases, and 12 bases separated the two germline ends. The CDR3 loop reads CSASKDSNNQPQHF. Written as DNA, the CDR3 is TGCAGTGCTAGTAAGGACAGCAACAATCAGCCCCAGCATTTT.

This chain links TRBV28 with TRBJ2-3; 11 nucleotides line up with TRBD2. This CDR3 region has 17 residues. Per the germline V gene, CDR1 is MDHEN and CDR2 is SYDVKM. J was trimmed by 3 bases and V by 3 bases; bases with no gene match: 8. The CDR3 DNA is TGTGCCAGCAGTTTTTTAGCGGGAGGGCCGGAAACAGATACGCAGTATTTT. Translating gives CASSFLAGGPETDTQYF.

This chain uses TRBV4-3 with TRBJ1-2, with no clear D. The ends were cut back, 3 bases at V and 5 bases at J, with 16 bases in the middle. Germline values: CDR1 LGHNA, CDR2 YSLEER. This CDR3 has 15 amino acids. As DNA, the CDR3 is TGCGCCAGCAGCCAGGAGATCCTCGGAGAATATGGCTACACCTTC. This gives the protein CASSQEILGEYGYTF.

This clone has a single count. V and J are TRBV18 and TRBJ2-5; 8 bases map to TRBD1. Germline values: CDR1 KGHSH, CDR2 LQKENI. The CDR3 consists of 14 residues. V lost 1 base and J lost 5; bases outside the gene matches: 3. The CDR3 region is CASSPQDREETQYF. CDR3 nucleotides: TGTGCCAGCTCACCACAGGACAGGGAGGAGACCCAGTACTTC.

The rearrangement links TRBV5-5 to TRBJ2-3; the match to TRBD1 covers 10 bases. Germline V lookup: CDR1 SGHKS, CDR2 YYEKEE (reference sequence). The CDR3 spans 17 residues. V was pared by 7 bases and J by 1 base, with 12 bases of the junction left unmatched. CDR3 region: CASQPRQGAVGTDTQYF. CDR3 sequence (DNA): TGTGCCAGCCAACCTCGACAGGGGGCCGTCGGCACAGATACGCAGTATTTT.

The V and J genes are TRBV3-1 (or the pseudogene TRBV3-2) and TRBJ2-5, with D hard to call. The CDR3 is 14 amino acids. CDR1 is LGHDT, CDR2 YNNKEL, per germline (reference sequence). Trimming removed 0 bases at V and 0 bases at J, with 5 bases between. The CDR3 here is CASSQDYDQETQYF. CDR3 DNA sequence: TGTGCCAGCAGCCAAGATTACGACCAAGAGACCCAGTACTTC.

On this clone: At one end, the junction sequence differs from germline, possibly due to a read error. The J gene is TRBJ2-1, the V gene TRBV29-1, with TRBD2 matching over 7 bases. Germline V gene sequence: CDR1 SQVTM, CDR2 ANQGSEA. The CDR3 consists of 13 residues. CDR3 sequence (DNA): TGCAGCGTCGAAGCGGGACCGAACAATGAGCAGTTCTTC. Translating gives CSVEAGPNNEQFF.

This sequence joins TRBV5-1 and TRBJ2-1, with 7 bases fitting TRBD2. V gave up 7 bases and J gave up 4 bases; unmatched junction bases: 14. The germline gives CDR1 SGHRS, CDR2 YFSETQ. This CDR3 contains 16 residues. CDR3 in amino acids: CASRPLPGGPYNEQFF. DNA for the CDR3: TGCGCCAGCCGTCCTCTTCCGGGAGGCCCGTACAATGAGCAGTTCTTC. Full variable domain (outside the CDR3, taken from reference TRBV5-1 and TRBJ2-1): KAGVTQTPRYLIKTRGQQVTLSCSPISGHRSVSWYQQTPGQGLQFLFEYFSETQRNKGNFPGRFSGRQFSNSRSEMNVSTLELGDSALYLCASRPLPGGPYNEQFFGPGTRLTVL.

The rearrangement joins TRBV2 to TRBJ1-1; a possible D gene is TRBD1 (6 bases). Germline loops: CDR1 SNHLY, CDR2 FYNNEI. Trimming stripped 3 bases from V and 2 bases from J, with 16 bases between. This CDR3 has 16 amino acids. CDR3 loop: CASSEVGRTENTEAFF. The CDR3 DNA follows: TGTGCCAGCAGTGAGGTTGGCCGGACAGAAAACACTGAAGCTTTCTTT.

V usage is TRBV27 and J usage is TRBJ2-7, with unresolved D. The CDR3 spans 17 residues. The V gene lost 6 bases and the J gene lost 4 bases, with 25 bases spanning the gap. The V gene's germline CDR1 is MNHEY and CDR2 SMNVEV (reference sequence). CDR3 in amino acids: CASRAKGSRPDRYEQYF. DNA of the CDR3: TGTGCCAGCAGGGCGAAGGGCTCGCGGCCCGATCGGTACGAGCAGTACTTC.

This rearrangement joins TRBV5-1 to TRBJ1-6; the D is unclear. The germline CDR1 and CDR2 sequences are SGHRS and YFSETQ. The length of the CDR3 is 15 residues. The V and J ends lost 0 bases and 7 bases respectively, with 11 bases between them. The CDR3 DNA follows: TGCGCCAGCAGCTTGGGAGCGGGCGAGAATTCACCCCTCCACTTT. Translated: CASSLGAGENSPLHF.

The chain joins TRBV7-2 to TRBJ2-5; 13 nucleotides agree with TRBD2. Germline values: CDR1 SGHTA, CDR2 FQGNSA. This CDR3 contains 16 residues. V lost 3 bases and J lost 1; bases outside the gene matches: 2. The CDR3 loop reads CASSFTSGGVQETQYF. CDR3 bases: TGTGCCAGCAGCTTTACTAGCGGGGGGGTCCAAGAGACCCAGTACTTC.